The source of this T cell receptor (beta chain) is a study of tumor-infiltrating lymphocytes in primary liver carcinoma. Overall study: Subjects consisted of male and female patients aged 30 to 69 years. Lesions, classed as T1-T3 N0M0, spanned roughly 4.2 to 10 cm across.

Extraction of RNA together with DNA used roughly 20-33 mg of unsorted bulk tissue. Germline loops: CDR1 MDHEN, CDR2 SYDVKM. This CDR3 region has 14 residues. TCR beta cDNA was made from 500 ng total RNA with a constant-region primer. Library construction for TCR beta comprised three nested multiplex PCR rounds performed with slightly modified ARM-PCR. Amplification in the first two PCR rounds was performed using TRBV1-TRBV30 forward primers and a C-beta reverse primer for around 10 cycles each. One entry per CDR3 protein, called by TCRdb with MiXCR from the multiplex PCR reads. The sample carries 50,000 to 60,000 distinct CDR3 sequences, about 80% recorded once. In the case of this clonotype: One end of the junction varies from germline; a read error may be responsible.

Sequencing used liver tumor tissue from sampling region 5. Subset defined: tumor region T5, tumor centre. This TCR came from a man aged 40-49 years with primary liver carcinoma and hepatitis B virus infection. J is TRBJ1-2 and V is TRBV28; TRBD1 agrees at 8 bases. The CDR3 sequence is CASSWRDRIYGYTF. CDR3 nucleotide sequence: TGTGCAAGCAGTTGGAGGGACAGGATCTATGGCTACACCTTC.